One and the same sample provided the 32 T cell receptor beta chains below, sequenced in a study of tumor T cells in aggressive B-cell lymphoma (dated by TCRdb to about 2017). The protocol used for the library was the immunoSEQ multiplex PCR assay. Sourced from immuneACCESS, this table was stored by TCRdb with only in-frame sequences that have V and J called. A share of the clones is absent; for the studies checked, an unresolved V gene accounts for under half, and the remainder has no known explanation. Counted in this sample were 5,900 or so clones; 60% to 75% of them appeared once. Jointly, the top ten make up 7.4% of the sample. Sequencing was done on a sample of tumor tissue. The receptors were sampled from an adult with diffuse large B cell lymphoma.

DNA of the CDR3: TGTGCCAGCAGCTTAGAGCCCAGCAGGGCCACTGAAGCTTTCTTT. Translated, it gives CASSLEPSRATEAFF. The rearrangement links TRBV7-6 to TRBJ1-1, with D tentatively TRBD1 (5 bases). Germline lookup yields CDR1 SGHVS and CDR2 FNYEAQ. Trimming took off 1 base at V and 4 bases at J, with 13 bases between the two ends. The CDR3 spans 15 residues. The full variable domain, rest sourced from reference TRBV7-6 and TRBJ1-1, is GAGVSQSPRYKVTKRGQDVALRCDPISGHVSLYWYRQALGQGPEFLTYFNYEAQQDKSGLPNDRFSAERPEGSISTLTIQRTEQRDSAMYRCASSLEPSRATEAFFGQGTRLTVV.

Only a few counts were recorded for this clone. This chain connects TRBV6-5 to TRBJ2-1; D is undetermined. Per the germline V gene, CDR1 is MNHEY and CDR2 is SVGAGI. The CDR3 loop spans 13 amino acids. Trimming stripped 0 bases from V and 4 bases from J, with 4 bases between. The CDR3 nucleotides are TGTGCCAGCAGTTACTCGCTATACAATGAGCAGTTCTTC. This encodes CASSYSLYNEQFF.

This clone appeared once. The rearrangement joins TRBV7-9 to TRBJ1-2; D gene uncertain. Germline V gene data show CDR1 as SEHNR and CDR2 as FQNEAQ (reference sequence). V was clipped by 4 bases and J by 10 bases, with 13 bases between them. This CDR3 contains 12 residues. CDR3 region: CASSSYVADYTF. The DNA for the CDR3 is TGTGCCAGCAGCTCCTACGTGGCGGACTACACCTTC.

The chain combines TRBV5-6 with TRBJ2-3; tentative D call: TRBD2 (5 bases). The germline V and J ends were trimmed by 1 base and 2 bases, with 11 bases remaining between them. CDR3 size: 15 residues. The germline V gene encodes CDR1 SGHDT and CDR2 YYEEEE. CDR3: CASSLTAGITDTQYF. The DNA for the CDR3 is TGTGCCAGCAGCTTGACGGCGGGTATCACAGATACGCAGTATTTT.

The chain uses TRBV28 and TRBJ2-6, with a possible D match to TRBD2 (7 bases). V dropped 5 bases and J dropped 1 base, with 18 bases sitting between them. Germline CDR1 is MDHEN and CDR2 is SYDVKM. The CDR3 covers 18 residues. The CDR3 DNA follows: TGTGCCAGCAGTCCGACTCCGGGGGGCGGGTCTGGGGCCAACGTCCTGACTTTC. It yields the protein CASSPTPGGGSGANVLTF.

The V and J genes are TRBV19 and TRBJ2-1; 9 bases match TRBD2. V was clipped by 6 bases and J by 4 bases; unmatched bases: 7. The CDR3 extends over 15 amino acids. The germline V gene encodes CDR1 LNHDA and CDR2 SQIVND (reference sequence). Here the CDR3 reads CASRSGAGGYNEQFF. The CDR3 DNA is TGTGCCAGTAGGAGCGGTGCGGGAGGGTACAATGAGCAGTTCTTC.

The V call is TRBV6-5, the J call TRBJ2-5, with TRBD2 matching over 13 bases. Per germline, CDR1 MNHEY and CDR2 SVGAGI. V shed 4 bases, J shed 3 bases, and the junction held 5 bases outside the gene matches. This CDR3 is 16 amino acids long. For the CDR3, the DNA is TGTGCCAGCAGTTTGCTCGGGACTAGCGGGGAAGAGACCCAGTACTTC. Translation: CASSLLGTSGEETQYF.

The V call is TRBV9, the J call TRBJ2-4, with D perhaps TRBD1 (7 bases). The CDR3 spans 21 residues. V was pared by 0 bases and J by 7 bases, with 32 bases between. From germline, CDR1 is SGDLS and CDR2 YYNGEE. CDR3 loop: CASSVVQGRQLGGPSRNIQYF. CDR3 DNA: TGTGCCAGCAGCGTAGTACAGGGGCGGCAGCTAGGAGGGCCGTCGAGGAACATTCAGTACTTC.

The chain is built from TRBV16 and TRBJ2-1; 9 bases agree with TRBD2. Looked up from germline, CDR1 is KGHSY and CDR2 is FQNENV. With V trimmed by 5 bases and J by 6 bases, 5 bases remained unmatched. The CDR3 runs to 14 residues. The CDR3: CASSGGLAPNEQFF. The CDR3 coding sequence is TGTGCCAGCAGCGGCGGACTAGCGCCCAATGAGCAGTTCTTC.

As to this clone: At one end, the junction sequence differs from germline, possibly due to a read error. This chain connects TRBV19 to TRBJ2-1; 11 nucleotides line up with TRBD2. The CDR3 covers 17 residues. Germline V CDR1 and CDR2: LNHDA, SQIVND (reference sequence). CDR3 DNA: TGTGCCAATAGTGCATCTAGCGGGAGGTACTCCTACAATGAGCAGTTCTTC. Amino acid sequence: CANSASSGRYSYNEQFF. The entire variable domain, with the rest obtained from reference TRBV19 and TRBJ2-1, is as follows: DGGITQSPKYLFRKEGQNVTLSCEQNLNHDAMYWYRQDPGQGLRLIYYSQIVNDFQKGDIAEGYSVSREKKESFPLTVTSAQKNPTAFYLCANSASSGRYSYNEQFFGPGTRLTVL.

The chain joins TRBV28 to TRBJ1-4; TRBD1 aligns across 8 bases. CDR3 length: 14 residues. The germline CDR1 and CDR2 sequences are MDHEN and SYDVKM. The J segment lost 8 bases and the V segment lost 2 bases, leaving 4 bases of the junction unmatched. CDR3 DNA sequence: TGTGCCAGCAGTTTAGACAGGGGACGGGAAAAACTGTTTTTT. It codes for CASSLDRGREKLFF.

The J gene is TRBJ2-7, the V gene TRBV7-9, with D uncertain. Germline CDR1 and CDR2: SEHNR and FQNEAQ (reference sequence). This CDR3 is built from 13 residues. V lost 5 bases and J lost 6, with 14 bases in between. DNA of the CDR3: TGTGCCAGCAGCCCCAGCAGGTTGGGCGAGCAGTACTTC. Its translation: CASSPSRLGEQYF. The variable domain in full, completed from reference TRBV7-9 and TRBJ2-7, reads DTGVSQNPRHKITKRGQNVTFRCDPISEHNRLYWYRQTLGQGPEFLTYFQNEAQLEKSRLLSDRFSAERPKGSFSTLEIQRTEQGDSAMYLCASSPSRLGEQYFGPGTRLTVT.

The chain has TRBV27 and TRBJ2-1, with TRBD2 matching over 8 bases. CDR3 length equals 14 residues. In germline, CDR1 is MNHEY, CDR2 SMNVEV (reference sequence). With 5 bases clipped from V and 9 bases from J, the junction kept 9 bases outside the gene matches. CDR3 sequence: CASSQGGLAGEQFF. CDR3 sequence (DNA): TGTGCCAGCAGTCAAGGGGGGCTAGCGGGTGAGCAGTTCTTC.

In this sample, this clone turned up a few times. The rearrangement links TRBV2 to TRBJ2-3; D is unresolved. CDR1 SNHLY and CDR2 FYNNEI come from the germline V gene. The V end was cut by 3 bases, the J end by 4 bases, with 14 bases between. The CDR3 is 15 residues long. This CDR3 is CASSETFSRADTQYF. The CDR3 DNA reads TGTGCCAGCAGTGAGACTTTTAGCCGAGCAGATACGCAGTATTTT. Complete variable domain (other parts from reference TRBV2 and TRBJ2-3): EPEVTQTPSHQVTQMGQEVILRCVPISNHLYFYWYRQILGQKVEFLVSFYNNEISEKSEIFDDQFSVERPDGSNFTLKIRSTKLEDSAMYFCASSETFSRADTQYFGPGTRLTVL.

This chain uses TRBV29-1 with TRBJ2-2; D might be TRBD1 (7 bases). Trimming removed 7 bases at V and 2 bases at J, with 23 bases between. Germline V gene sequence: CDR1 SQVTM, CDR2 ANQGSEA. This CDR3 contains 17 residues. The CDR3 sequence: CSGSVLTGAGNTGELFF. Written as DNA, the CDR3 is TGCAGCGGTAGTGTACTTACAGGGGCGGGAAACACCGGGGAGCTGTTTTTT.

V is TRBV10-3 and J is TRBJ2-2; the D gene is possibly TRBD2 (5 bases). V was clipped by 0 bases and J by 5 bases, with 10 bases between them. The CDR3 loop spans 15 amino acids. Per germline, CDR1 ENHRY and CDR2 SYGVKD. CDR3 coding DNA: TGTGCCATCAGTGAGTCGGACTTGTCTACCGGGGAGCTGTTTTTT. It translates to CAISESDLSTGELFF.

This chain connects TRBV28 to TRBJ1-5, with D perhaps TRBD1 (5 bases). Germline lookup yields CDR1 MDHEN and CDR2 SYDVKM. Trimming removed 4 bases at V and 4 bases at J, with 11 bases between. The CDR3 runs to 14 residues. The CDR3 protein is CASSSGGGNQPQHF. The CDR3 DNA sequence: TGTGCCAGCAGTTCCGGGGGGGGTAATCAGCCCCAGCATTTT.

This sequence joins TRBV7-3 and TRBJ2-5, with TRBD1 as a possible D gene (7 bases). Trimming pared 5 bases from V and 6 bases from J, leaving 16 bases between. The CDR3 spans 14 residues. The germline gives CDR1 SGHTA, CDR2 FQGTGA. CDR3 amino acids: CASSQGGGSKTQYF. DNA for the CDR3: TGTGCCAGCAGCCAAGGAGGGGGCAGCAAGACCCAGTACTTC.

The chain employs TRBV11-2 and TRBJ2-7; maybe TRBD2 (7 bases). This CDR3 has 15 amino acids. Trimming took 5 bases from V and 2 from J, leaving 16 bases between them. The germline V gene has CDR1 SGHAT and CDR2 FQNNGV. CDR3 residues: CASSVGGGTTYEQYF. The DNA for the CDR3 is TGTGCCAGCAGCGTGGGAGGGGGGACAACCTACGAGCAGTACTTC.

The V gene is TRBV27, the J gene TRBJ2-5, with a weak D call TRBD1 (5 bases). This CDR3 contains 14 residues. Germline V gene lookup returns CDR1 MNHEY and CDR2 SMNVEV (reference sequence). Trimming took 2 bases from V and 4 from J, leaving 11 bases between them. CDR3 loop: CASSLGAGRETQYF. CDR3 in DNA: TGTGCCAGCAGTTTAGGGGCCGGACGAGAGACCCAGTACTTC.

The chain recombines TRBV9 with TRBJ2-3; D not resolved. The CDR3 has 14 amino acids. V lost 4 bases and J lost 2, with 11 bases in between. Germline values: CDR1 SGDLS, CDR2 YYNGEE. The CDR3 DNA sequence: TGTGCCAGCAGCCTCACCGGGTACACAGATACGCAGTATTTT. Residues: CASSLTGYTDTQYF. Looking up the rest from reference TRBV9 and TRBJ2-3 gives the full variable domain: DSGVTQTPKHLITATGQRVTLRCSPRSGDLSVYWYQQSLDQGLQFLIQYYNGEERAKGNILERFSAQQFPDLHSELNLSSLELGDSALYFCASSLTGYTDTQYFGPGTRLTVL.

V is TRBV28 and J is TRBJ1-1, with 8 bases aligning to TRBD1. CDR3 size: 13 residues. Per germline, CDR1 MDHEN and CDR2 SYDVKM. Unmatched junction bases numbered 10, after V lost 6 bases and J lost 10 bases. This CDR3 is CASRVQGATVAFF. In DNA form, the CDR3 reads TGTGCCAGCAGGGTCCAGGGGGCGACGGTAGCTTTCTTT.

The J gene is TRBJ2-3, the V gene TRBV19; 7 bases match TRBD2. J gave up 3 bases and V 6 bases, and 6 bases lay outside the gene matches. From germline, CDR1 is LNHDA and CDR2 SQIVND (reference sequence). This CDR3 is 14 amino acids long. The CDR3 DNA reads TGTGCCAGTAGCTCTTGGGGAGGGACAGATACGCAGTATTTT. Amino acid sequence: CASSSWGGTDTQYF.

This clone was recorded once. The V call is TRBV27, the J call TRBJ1-2; D is ambiguous. The CDR3 extends over 15 amino acids. V was shortened by 4 bases and J by 6 bases, with 18 bases between the two germline ends. CDR1 and CDR2 from the germline V gene are MNHEY and SMNVEV (reference sequence). For the CDR3, the DNA is TGTGCCAGCAGTTCGATTCCGGGGAGGACCGATGGCTACACCTTC. This translates into CASSSIPGRTDGYTF.

This clone appeared a few times. The CDR3 here is CASRGLAGGPDTQYF. The CDR3 region has the DNA TGTGCCAGCAGGGGACTAGCGGGAGGGCCAGATACGCAGTATTTT. The gene calls are TRBV28 and TRBJ2-3; 16 nucleotides line up with TRBD2. Germline trimming cut 6 bases from V and 4 bases from J; bases unmatched to any gene: 1. CDR1 is MDHEN, CDR2 SYDVKM, per germline. There are 15 residues in the CDR3.

The chain couples TRBV6-6 to TRBJ2-5; tentative D call: TRBD1 (5 bases). Germline CDR1 MNHNY, CDR2 SVGAGI (reference sequence). The V end was cut by 8 bases, the J end by 5 bases, with 18 bases between. CDR3 length: 14 amino acids. DNA of the CDR3: TGTGCCAGCGCTAACCACTTTCCAGGGGAGACCCAGTACTTC. Protein product: CASANHFPGETQYF.

The V call is TRBV5-1, the J call TRBJ2-1, with D possibly matching TRBD2 (6 bases). CDR3 size: 15 residues. Germline V gene sequence: CDR1 SGHRS, CDR2 YFSETQ. The V end lost 4 bases, the J end lost 4 bases, and 15 bases lay between the germline ends. CDR3 loop: CASSPGDFSYNEQFF. The CDR3 DNA reads TGCGCCAGCAGCCCGGGGGACTTTTCGTACAATGAGCAGTTCTTC.

The DNA of the CDR3 is TGTGCCAGCATCGGCGGGAGTGGGTTCTACGAGCAGTACTTC. This gives the protein CASIGGSGFYEQYF. This rearrangement joins TRBV28 to TRBJ2-7, with 7 bases identical to TRBD2. The CDR3 spans 14 residues. Germline lookup yields CDR1 MDHEN and CDR2 SYDVKM. J gave up 3 bases and V 7 bases, and 9 bases lay outside the gene matches. Together with reference TRBV28 and TRBJ2-7, the CDR3 gives the full variable domain: DVKVTQSSRYLVKRTGEKVFLECVQDMDHENMFWYRQDPGLGLRLIYFSYDVKMKEKGDIPEGYSVSREKKERFSLILESASTNQTSMYLCASIGGSGFYEQYFGPGTRLTVT.

V and J are TRBV27 and TRBJ2-7; maybe TRBD2 (5 bases). V was trimmed by 6 bases and J by 3 bases, leaving 12 bases between them. From germline, CDR1 is MNHEY and CDR2 SMNVEV (reference sequence). This CDR3 is built from 13 residues. Written as DNA, the CDR3 is TGTGCCAGCAGCCTCCGGAGGTACTACGAGCAGTACTTC. Protein product: CASSLRRYYEQYF.

The V and J genes are TRBV27 and TRBJ2-1; D is unclear. The V end lost 6 bases, the J end lost 6 bases, and 6 bases lay between the germline ends. In germline, CDR1 is MNHEY, CDR2 SMNVEV (reference sequence). The CDR3 totals 11 residues. The CDR3 bases are TGTGCCAGCAGCGAGGCCAATGAGCAGTTCTTC. Encoded protein: CASSEANEQFF.

V is TRBV29-1 and J is TRBJ2-2; 9 nucleotides match TRBD2. The CDR3 totals 13 residues. The germline CDR1 and CDR2 sequences are SQVTM and ANQGSEA. J gave up 6 bases and V 3 bases, and 2 bases lay outside the gene matches. The CDR3 bases are TGCAGCGTTGAGGCGGGGGGGGCCGGGGAGCTGTTTTTT. Protein product: CSVEAGGAGELFF.

The genes are TRBV7-6 and TRBJ1-1, with 7 bases identical to TRBD1. The V gene's germline CDR1 is SGHVS and CDR2 FNYEAQ. This CDR3 is built from 14 residues. V gave up 3 bases and J gave up 4 bases; unmatched junction bases: 5. The CDR3 protein is CASSFTGEGTEAFF. CDR3 sequence (DNA): TGTGCCAGCAGCTTTACAGGGGAAGGCACTGAAGCTTTCTTT.